This passage covers 32 T cell receptor beta chains from one sample sequenced in a study of cytomegalovirus exposure and HLA in healthy donors. Amplification used 60 Vbeta primers and 13 Jbeta primers. The repertoire was sequenced with immunoSEQ multiplex PCR; TCRdb's copy has only in-frame clones and lacks some. The sample holds more than 200,000 clones; roughly 70% are singletons and the top ten take roughly 2.5%. Specimen: PBMCs. The receptor source for this set is a man in his forties in good health and CMV-seropositive.

The sample holds a few counts of this clone. The chain employs TRBV30 and TRBJ1-1; D is unresolved. Trimming left V 8 bases short and J 4 bases short, with 11 bases between. Germline-derived CDR1 and CDR2 are GTSNPN and SVGIG (reference sequence). The CDR3 runs to 11 residues. CDR3 loop: CARSGITEAFF. CDR3 DNA: TGTGCCCGATCGGGAATCACTGAAGCTTTCTTT.

The chain carries TRBV5-1 and TRBJ2-3, with D possibly TRBD1 on 6 matching bases. The CDR3 length is 16 residues. V was clipped by 4 bases and J by 0 bases, with 15 bases between them. The V gene's germline CDR1 is SGHRS and CDR2 YFSETQ. In DNA, the CDR3 is TGCGCCAGCAGCCGAACAGGGACCGCTAGCACAGATACGCAGTATTTT. Translated: CASSRTGTASTDTQYF.

This clone was seen a handful of times. This rearrangement joins TRBV7-9 to TRBJ1-5, with 8 positions matching TRBD1. Trimming took 5 bases from V and 6 from J; bases not matched to a gene: 9. The germline gives CDR1 SEHNR, CDR2 FQNEAQ (reference sequence). The CDR3 runs to 15 residues. The CDR3 DNA is TGTGCCAGCAGCCTAGGACAGGGAGTGGGTCAGCCCCAGCATTTT. Protein sequence: CASSLGQGVGQPQHF.

The chain recombines TRBV6-1 with TRBJ1-5; no clear D gene. The CDR3 runs 13 residues. Germline values: CDR1 MNHNS, CDR2 SASEGT. Trimming removed 4 bases from V and 5 bases from J, with 9 bases in between. In DNA form, the CDR3 reads TGTGCCAGCAGTGCCATTCGGTATCAGCCCCAGCATTTT. Protein sequence: CASSAIRYQPQHF.

This clone turned up a few times. The rearrangement joins TRBV6-5 to TRBJ1-1, with 7 positions matching TRBD1. Germline V gene sequence: CDR1 MNHEY, CDR2 SVGAGI. The CDR3 sequence is 13 residues long. V gave up 6 bases and J gave up 9 bases; unmatched junction bases: 10. CDR3: CASRQQGTDKAFF. In nucleotides, the CDR3 is TGTGCCAGCAGACAACAAGGGACAGACAAAGCTTTCTTT.

This clone came up a few times. The chain combines TRBV2 with TRBJ2-2, with 8 bases fitting TRBD2. This CDR3 has 15 residues. V shed 4 bases and J 7 bases; nucleotides not matched to a gene: 8. Germline CDR1 is SNHLY and CDR2 is FYNNEI. The CDR3 region is CASSVSGGRSGELFF. Here the CDR3 DNA reads TGTGCCAGCAGTGTCAGCGGGGGAAGAAGCGGGGAGCTGTTTTTT.

The count of this clone is one. DNA for the CDR3: TGTGCCAGCAGCTCGACAGTTCCGATTGATACGCAGTATTTT. Its protein product is CASSSTVPIDTQYF. The J gene is TRBJ2-3, the V gene TRBV7-9, with D possibly matching TRBD1 (5 bases). The CDR3 has 14 amino acids. Germline V lookup: CDR1 SEHNR, CDR2 FQNEAQ (reference sequence). Trimming took off 4 bases at V and 6 bases at J, with 14 bases between the two ends.

The gene calls are TRBV9 and TRBJ2-5, with TRBD2 matching 11 bases. With 4 bases clipped from V and 4 bases from J, the junction kept 6 bases outside the gene matches. The CDR3 contains 15 residues. Germline assignment: CDR1 SGDLS and CDR2 YYNGEE. The CDR3 sequence is CASSLSGGALETQYF. The DNA for the CDR3 is TGTGCCAGCAGCCTTAGCGGGGGGGCCTTAGAGACCCAGTACTTC. The full variable domain, in which reference TRBV9 and TRBJ2-5 provide the parts outside the CDR3, is DSGVTQTPKHLITATGQRVTLRCSPRSGDLSVYWYQQSLDQGLQFLIQYYNGEERAKGNILERFSAQQFPDLHSELNLSSLELGDSALYFCASSLSGGALETQYFGPGTRLLVL.

The chain is built from TRBV28 and TRBJ1-1; TRBD1 is a possible D gene (6 bases). Germline CDR1 and CDR2: MDHEN and SYDVKM. V lost 8 bases to trimming and J lost 0 bases, with 10 bases between them. The CDR3 runs 13 residues. For the CDR3, the DNA is TGTGCCAGCCTCCCAGGGGTGAACACTGAAGCTTTCTTT. This gives the protein CASLPGVNTEAFF.

This clone was observed a single time. V is TRBV6-1 and J is TRBJ2-7; D possibly corresponds to TRBD2 (5 bases). Trimming took 1 base from V and 0 from J, leaving 10 bases between them. This CDR3 region has 15 residues. Germline V gene data show CDR1 as MNHNS and CDR2 as SASEGT. The CDR3 nucleotides are TGTGCCAGCAGTGAAGGGACTCCCAGCTCCTACGAGCAGTACTTC. Translated, it gives CASSEGTPSSYEQYF.

CDR3 bases: TGCGCCAGCAGCCAAGAGGTCCAGGGGGGCTACGAGCAGTACTTC. Translation: CASSQEVQGGYEQYF. The chain couples TRBV4-1 to TRBJ2-7; D is perhaps TRBD1 (7 bases). V was pared by 0 bases and J by 3 bases, with 12 bases between. Germline V gene sequence: CDR1 MGHRA, CDR2 YSYEKL. CDR3 length: 15 residues.

This clone has a handful of counts. The V call is TRBV25-1, the J call TRBJ1-4, with TRBD1 as a possible D gene (5 bases). From germline, CDR1 is MGHDK and CDR2 SYGVNS. This CDR3 is 17 amino acids long. The V end lost 2 bases, the J end lost 3 bases, and 16 bases lay between the germline ends. The DNA of the CDR3 is TGTGCCAGCAGTGAAAATGGGGGGGGATTCGCTAATGAAAAACTGTTTTTT. Its translation is CASSENGGGFANEKLFF.

The chain combines TRBV4-3 with TRBJ2-7; no definite D call. The germline V gene has CDR1 LGHNA and CDR2 YSLEER. CDR3 length: 15 residues. The V end lost 0 bases, the J end lost 0 bases, and 9 bases lay between the germline ends. The CDR3 DNA sequence: TGCGCCAGCAGCCAAGAGTACGCGAGCTCCTACGAGCAGTACTTC. This gives the protein CASSQEYASSYEQYF.

This chain's CDR3 is CASSPGGGRQPQHF. DNA of the CDR3: TGTGCCAGCAGTCCTGGAGGGGGCAGACAGCCCCAGCATTTT. This chain connects TRBV27 to TRBJ1-5, with TRBD1 matching 7 bases. Trimming at V came to 5 bases and at J to 7 bases, leaving 8 bases not matched to a gene. There are 14 residues in the CDR3. Per germline, CDR1 MNHEY and CDR2 SMNVEV (reference sequence).

CDR3 in amino acids: CASSYREAGGYTF. CDR3 DNA sequence: TGTGCCAGCAGCTACAGGGAGGCGGGGGGCTACACCTTC. This chain connects TRBV6-5 to TRBJ1-2; D perhaps matches TRBD1 (6 bases). CDR1 is MNHEY and CDR2 is SVGAGI in the germline V gene. Between the trimmed V and J ends, which lost 6 bases and 8 bases, there was a span of 16 bases. CDR3 length: 13 residues.

The V call is TRBV27, the J call TRBJ1-2; 8 bases fit TRBD1. V lost 3 bases, J lost 8 bases, and 11 bases stayed unmatched. There are 15 residues in the CDR3. The V gene's germline CDR1 is MNHEY and CDR2 SMNVEV (reference sequence). CDR3 region: CASSFGPRTGLGYTF. CDR3 in DNA: TGTGCCAGCAGTTTTGGCCCCCGGACAGGGTTAGGCTACACCTTC.

The chain couples TRBV10-3 to TRBJ2-1; tentative D call: TRBD2 (7 bases). CDR1 and CDR2 from the germline V gene are ENHRY and SYGVKD. The length of the CDR3 is 13 residues. Trimming cost V 7 bases and J 7 bases, with 14 bases left between them. As DNA, the CDR3 is TGTGCCATCACTGGGGGGGCCGGGAATGAGCAGTTCTTC. Translating gives CAITGGAGNEQFF.

The gene calls are TRBV4-1 and TRBJ1-2; a possible D gene is TRBD1 (6 bases). Per the germline V gene, CDR1 is MGHRA and CDR2 is YSYEKL. The CDR3 spans 14 residues. V was clipped by 4 bases and J by 4 bases, with 13 bases between them. The chain's CDR3 is CASSPPTGAYGYTF. In nucleotides, the CDR3 is TGCGCCAGCAGCCCCCCGACAGGAGCCTATGGCTACACCTTC.

The chain recombines TRBV29-1 with TRBJ2-2; 9 nucleotides align to TRBD2. V shed 5 bases, J shed 0 bases, and the junction held 7 bases outside the gene matches. CDR1 and CDR2 (germline): SQVTM, ANQGSEA. The CDR3 spans 16 residues. The CDR3 DNA reads TGCAGCGTTAGCGGGGGGCCTACCGCGAACACCGGGGAGCTGTTTTTT. It encodes CSVSGGPTANTGELFF.

Only a few counts were recorded for this clone. The chain is built from TRBV7-2 and TRBJ2-7; no definite D call. The CDR3 is 13 amino acids. Looked up from germline, CDR1 is SGHTA and CDR2 is FQGNSA. V was shortened by 3 bases and J by 0 bases, with 6 bases between the two germline ends. This CDR3 reads CASSFIASYEQYF. In DNA form, the CDR3 reads TGTGCCAGCAGCTTTATAGCCTCCTACGAGCAGTACTTC.

The table lists this clone with a count of one. The J gene is TRBJ1-4, the V gene TRBV9; the match to TRBD1 covers 7 bases. There are 13 residues in the CDR3. V dropped 5 bases and J dropped 9; count of bases not matched to a gene: 7. Germline V gives CDR1 SGDLS, CDR2 YYNGEE. Written as DNA, the CDR3 is TGTGCCAGCAGGGGACAGACCTGGCAAAAACTGTTTTTT. Translation: CASRGQTWQKLFF.

V and J are TRBV15 and TRBJ2-1; TRBD2 matches at 15 bases. The CDR3 totals 17 residues. The germline V gene has CDR1 LNHNV and CDR2 YYDKDF (reference sequence). After removal of 8 bases from V and 2 bases from J, the junction contained 7 bases not matched to a gene. CDR3 nucleotide sequence: TGTGCCACCGCCATAGGGACTAGCGGGGGGCCCTACAATGAGCAGTTCTTC. Encoded protein: CATAIGTSGGPYNEQFF.

A few counts support this clone. This chain connects TRBV6-5 to TRBJ1-6, with 9 bases lining up with TRBD1. The CDR3 length is 13 residues. Germline V gene sequence: CDR1 MNHEY, CDR2 SVGAGI. V lost 7 bases and J lost 13; bases outside the gene matches: 8. The DNA of the CDR3 is TGTGCCAGCAAGGACAGGGGAGATCGTCCCCTCCACTTT. Translating gives CASKDRGDRPLHF.

The J gene is TRBJ2-5, the V gene TRBV10-2; unclear D gene. This CDR3 is built from 13 residues. Trimming pared 9 bases from V and 3 bases from J, leaving 14 bases between. Germline-derived CDR1 and CDR2 are WSHSY and SAAADI. The CDR3 nucleotides read TGCGCCAGTCGCAGTATTGTGGAAGAGACCCAGTACTTC. Protein product: CASRSIVEETQYF.

This clone was counted only a few times. The chain uses TRBV6-1 and TRBJ2-5; unclear D gene. The V gene lost 6 bases and the J gene lost 5 bases, with 10 bases spanning the gap. The CDR3 sequence is 12 residues long. Germline lookup yields CDR1 MNHNS and CDR2 SASEGT. This chain's CDR3 is CASSRVAETQYF. Here the CDR3 DNA reads TGTGCCAGCAGCCGGGTGGCGGAGACCCAGTACTTC.

This clone was detected once. The chain employs TRBV6-1 and TRBJ1-1; D ambiguous. The germline V and J ends were trimmed by 2 bases and 11 bases, with 15 bases remaining between them. The CDR3 loop spans 13 amino acids. The germline gives CDR1 MNHNS, CDR2 SASEGT. The CDR3 DNA reads TGTGCCAGCAGTGAATTGACTTCTCGCGGGGCTTTCTTT. Its translation is CASSELTSRGAFF.

V and J are TRBV6-4 and TRBJ2-1, with 12 bases that match TRBD2. Trimming removed 6 bases from V and 4 bases from J; junction bases left unmatched: 4. The CDR3 runs 15 residues. Germline lookup yields CDR1 MRHNA and CDR2 SNTAGT. The CDR3 reads CASRLAGGLYNEQFF. DNA of the CDR3: TGTGCCAGCAGACTAGCGGGGGGACTGTACAATGAGCAGTTCTTC.

Here the CDR3 reads CASSVRDRETQYF. CDR3 bases: TGTGCCAGCAGCGTAAGGGACAGGGAGACCCAGTACTTC. The chain recombines TRBV9 with TRBJ2-5; 8 nucleotides align to TRBD1. Trimming removed 1 base from V and 5 bases from J; junction bases left unmatched: 1. Germline CDR1 and CDR2: SGDLS and YYNGEE. There are 13 residues in the CDR3. Filled out from reference TRBV9 and TRBJ2-5, the complete variable domain reads DSGVTQTPKHLITATGQRVTLRCSPRSGDLSVYWYQQSLDQGLQFLIQYYNGEERAKGNILERFSAQQFPDLHSELNLSSLELGDSALYFCASSVRDRETQYFGPGTRLLVL.

The chain is built from TRBV5-4 and TRBJ2-5; maybe TRBD2 (5 bases). This CDR3 comprises 12 residues. Germline assignment: CDR1 SGHNT and CDR2 YYREEE (reference sequence). Trimming removed 0 bases from V and 5 bases from J, with 5 bases in between. CDR3 coding DNA: TGTGCCAGCAGCTTGGGGAGGGAGACCCAGTACTTC. It yields the protein CASSLGRETQYF.

The genes are TRBV14 and TRBJ2-5; no clear D. The DNA end is more similar to TRBJ2-7, so the J call may be wrong. There are 14 residues in the CDR3. Germline V gene data show CDR1 as SGHDN and CDR2 as FVKESK. The CDR3 region has the DNA TGTGCCAGCAGCCAGGCGGCTGGCCCCTACGAGCAGTACTTC. This translates into CASSQAAGPYEQYF.

This clone was recorded a few times. The chain couples TRBV18 to TRBJ1-3; D is ambiguous. Trimming took off 5 bases at V and 3 bases at J, with 8 bases between the two ends. This CDR3 region has 13 residues. CDR1 is KGHSH and CDR2 is LQKENI in the germline V gene. The CDR3: CASSGYSGNTIYF. In nucleotides, the CDR3 is TGTGCCAGCTCAGGGTACAGTGGAAACACCATATATTTT.

V and J are TRBV6-8 and TRBJ1-1; 12 positions match TRBD1. V shed 4 bases, J shed 7 bases, and the junction held 16 bases outside the gene matches. The CDR3 runs 18 residues. Per the germline V gene, CDR1 is MNHGY and CDR2 is SAAAGT. The chain's CDR3 is CASSFHTGTGGRVGEAFF. The CDR3 DNA reads TGTGCCAGCAGTTTCCACACCGGGACAGGGGGCAGGGTGGGTGAAGCTTTCTTT.